This T cell receptor (beta chain) was captured in a study of metastatic and nonmetastatic thyroid tumors. For the study at large: Malignant thyroid and benign thyroid patients provided blood and tumor or nodule tissue whose repertoires were compared.

Original analysis: It was from CDR3 differences across clinicopathological groups that a distant-metastasis classifier for papillary thyroid cancer was built. TCRdb re-called the PCR reads with MiXCR. TCRdb, rather than the study authors, made the V and J calls. The repertoire holds approximately 90,000 clones, with roughly 13% as singletons. In germline, CDR1 is SGHTS, CDR2 YDEGEE. The V segment lost 1 base and the J segment 5 bases; nucleotides outside the gene matches: 5. The CDR3 covers 14 residues. This clone was recorded at least ten times. There were no patients who had received any treatment before thyroid surgery.

This clonotype was sampled from a female donor with papillary thyroid cancer or a benign thyroid nodule (not recorded which). Some clones in this sample may be carry-over from other donors' samples. Sequenced material: blood. This rearrangement joins TRBV5-8 to TRBJ1-2; 7 bases are shared with TRBD1. CDR3 region: CASSLTGTVYGYTF. Written as DNA, the CDR3 is TGTGCCAGCAGCTTGACAGGGACAGTTTATGGCTACACCTTC.